The source of this TCR beta chain is a study of shared T cell receptors in the human thymus (dated by TCRdb to the early 2020s). About the study as a whole: The study examined how self-reactive, shared T-cell receptor alpha chains are generated in the human thymus.

The library came from the immunoSEQ multiplex PCR assay. The table was pulled from immuneACCESS by TCRdb, which kept in-frame rearrangements only. Such tables lose some clones; where checked, under half of the loss comes from unresolved V genes, and the rest has no known cause. The sample table lists about 380,000 clones, just under 95% of them with a count of one. The top ten clonotypes cover roughly 0.021% of the sample. Of note for this clone: Its antigen is unknown. No much larger clone exists at a distance of one base, and base qualities are not known.

This receptor was taken from a human donor. Specimen: thymocytes.

Here the CDR3 is given as CSVHYLTPQSYTYYGYTF. The bases are TGCAGCGTTCATTACTTAACCCCCCAGTCGTACACGTATTATGGCTACACCTTC. The chain is assembled from TRBV29-1 and TRBJ1-2, with no confidently assigned D gene. The germline V gene encodes CDR1 SQVTM and CDR2 ANQGSEA. Cut back by 5 bases and 5 bases, the V and J ends lie 30 bases apart. From its cysteine to its phenylalanine, the CDR3 spans 18 amino acids. Only the CDR3 portion is preserved as DNA: 54 bases, with reading frame beginning at the first base.